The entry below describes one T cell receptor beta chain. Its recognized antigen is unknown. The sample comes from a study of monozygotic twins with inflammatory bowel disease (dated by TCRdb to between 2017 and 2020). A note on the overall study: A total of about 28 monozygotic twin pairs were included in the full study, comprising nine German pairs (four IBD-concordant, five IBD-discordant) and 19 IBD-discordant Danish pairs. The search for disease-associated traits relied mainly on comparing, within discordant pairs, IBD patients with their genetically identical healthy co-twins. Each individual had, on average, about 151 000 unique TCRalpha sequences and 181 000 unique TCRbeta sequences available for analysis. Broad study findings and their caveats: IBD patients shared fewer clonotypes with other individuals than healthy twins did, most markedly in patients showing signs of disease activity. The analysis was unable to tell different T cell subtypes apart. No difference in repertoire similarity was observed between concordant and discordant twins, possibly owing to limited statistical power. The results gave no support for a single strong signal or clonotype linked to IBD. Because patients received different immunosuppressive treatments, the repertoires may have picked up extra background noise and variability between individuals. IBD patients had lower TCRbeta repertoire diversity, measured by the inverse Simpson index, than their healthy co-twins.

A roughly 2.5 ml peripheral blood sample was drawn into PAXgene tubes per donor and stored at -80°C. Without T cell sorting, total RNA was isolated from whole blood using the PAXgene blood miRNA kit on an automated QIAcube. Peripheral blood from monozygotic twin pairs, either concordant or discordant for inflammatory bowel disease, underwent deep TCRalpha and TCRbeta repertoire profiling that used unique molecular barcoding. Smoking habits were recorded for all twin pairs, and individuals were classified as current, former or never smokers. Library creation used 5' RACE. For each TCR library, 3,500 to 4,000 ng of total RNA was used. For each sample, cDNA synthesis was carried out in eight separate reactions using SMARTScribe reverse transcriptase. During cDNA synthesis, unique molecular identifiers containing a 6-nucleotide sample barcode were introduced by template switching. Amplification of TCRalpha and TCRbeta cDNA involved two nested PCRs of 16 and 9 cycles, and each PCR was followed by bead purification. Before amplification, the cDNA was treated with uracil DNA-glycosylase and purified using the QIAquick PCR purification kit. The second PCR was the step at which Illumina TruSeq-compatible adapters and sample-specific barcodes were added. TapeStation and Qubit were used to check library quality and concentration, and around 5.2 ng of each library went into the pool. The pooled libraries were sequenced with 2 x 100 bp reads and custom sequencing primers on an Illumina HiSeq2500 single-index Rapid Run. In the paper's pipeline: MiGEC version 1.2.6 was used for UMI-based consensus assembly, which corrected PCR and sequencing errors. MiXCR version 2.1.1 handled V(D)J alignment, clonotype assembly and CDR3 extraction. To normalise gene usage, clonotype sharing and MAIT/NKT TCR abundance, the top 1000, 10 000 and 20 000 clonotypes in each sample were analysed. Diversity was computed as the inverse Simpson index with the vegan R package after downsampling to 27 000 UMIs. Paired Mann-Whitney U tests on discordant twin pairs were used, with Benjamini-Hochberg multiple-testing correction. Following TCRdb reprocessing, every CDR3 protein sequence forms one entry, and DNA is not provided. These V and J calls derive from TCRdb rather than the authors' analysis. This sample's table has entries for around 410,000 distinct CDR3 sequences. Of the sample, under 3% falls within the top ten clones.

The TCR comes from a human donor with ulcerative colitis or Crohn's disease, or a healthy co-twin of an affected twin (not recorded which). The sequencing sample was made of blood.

The CDR3 sequence is CASSPMTESMNTEAFF. This chain joins TRBV18 to TRBJ1-1; TCRdb outputs TRBD1, but without DNA this stays unchecked. CDR1 and CDR2 (KGHSH, LQKENI) derive from the germline V gene. The CDR3 measures 16 amino acids from cysteine to phenylalanine. DNA was not recorded.